Listed below are T cell receptor beta chains from one sample, sequenced in a study of T cells after yellow fever vaccination. Using its own MiXCR run on the 5' RACE reads, TCRdb lists one record per CDR3 protein. The repertoire holds roughly 520,000 distinct CDR3 sequences, with 21% as singletons. This specimen was PBMCs, taken roughly 20 days after the first yellow fever vaccination. Every receptor here comes from a young man who received the YFV17D yellow fever vaccine. Both conserved end residues are part of each CDR3. D genes are given only for firm matches. Not all rows give a size; the values are once, few, many and, for expanded clones, a class.

>TRBJ2-5|.|.|TRBV20-1
TGCAGTGCTAGGTCCAGTAAAGAGACCCAGTACTTC
CSARSSKETQYF
>TRBJ1-1|TRBD1|.|TRBV7-3
TGTGCCAGCAGCGGGCAGGGGGCGCACACTGAAGCTTTCTTT
CASSGQGAHTEAFF
>TRBJ2-2|TRBD1|few|TRBV7-2
TGTGCCAGCAGCGTCGACAGGGTCGGGGAGCTGTTTTTT
CASSVDRVGELFF
>TRBJ1-1|.|.|TRBV20-1
TGCAGTGCTAGAGTCGGTCAGGGCAACACTGAAGCTTTCTTT
CSARVGQGNTEAFF
>TRBJ2-3|TRBD2|few|TRBV5-5
TGTGCCAGCAGCGTATTCAGCGGGGGGCCTATAGATACGCAGTATTTT
CASSVFSGGPIDTQYF
>TRBJ2-3|.|.|TRBV18
TGTGCCAGCTCACCGTCGGGAGCGGGTGGCACAGATACGCAGTATTTT
CASSPSGAGGTDTQYF
>TRBJ2-5|.|many|TRBV29-1
TGCAGCGTTGAACGCACGGGGAGAGAGACCCAGTACTTC
CSVERTGRETQYF
>TRBJ1-5|.|.|TRBV27
TGTGCCAGCAGAAAGGGAGATAGCAATCAGCCCCAGCATTTT
CASRKGDSNQPQHF
>TRBJ2-1|TRBD1|.|TRBV7-2
TGTGCCAGCAGCCCCGACAGGGTCCGGATCAATGAGCAGTTCTTC
CASSPDRVRINEQFF
>TRBJ1-2|.|few|TRBV4-1
TGCGCCAGCAGCCAACTGGGGGGGGGCTACACCTTC
CASSQLGGGYTF
>TRBJ1-3|.|few|TRBV7-2
TGTGCCAGCAGCTCTTCAGGGGGAAACACCATATATTTT
CASSSSGGNTIYF
>TRBJ2-2|.|few|TRBV14
TGTGCCAGCAGGGGCTCTCAGGCGAACACCGGGGAGCTGTTTTTT
CASRGSQANTGELFF
>TRBJ2-6|TRBD2|.|TRBV18
TGTGCCAGCTCACCCCTTAGCGGGGGGAACTCTGGGGCCAACGTCCTGACTTTC
CASSPLSGGNSGANVLTF
>TRBJ2-3|.|many|TRBV12-3/TRBV12-4
TGTGCCAGCAGTTTAGAGGGGCACCTCACAGATACGCAGTATTTT
CASSLEGHLTDTQYF
>TRBJ2-4|.|.|TRBV28
TGTGCCACCTCGTGGACCAGCGGAGGGTACATTCAGTACTTC
CATSWTSGGYIQYF
>TRBJ1-4|.|.|TRBV7-9
TGTGCCAGCAGCTTAGCCCTCGGGGACCTTAATGAAAAACTGTTTTTT
CASSLALGDLNEKLFF
>TRBJ1-5|.|few|TRBV29-1
TGCAGCGTTGTCCTGGGATCGGGCCAGCCCCAGCATTTT
CSVVLGSGQPQHF
>TRBJ1-6|.|.|TRBV7-9
TGTGCCAGCAGCTTAAGGGGGGCAGGGGATAATTCACCCCTCCACTTT
CASSLRGAGDNSPLHF
>TRBJ2-2|TRBD2|.|TRBV7-3
TGTGCCAGCAGCTTAACTCCTAGCGGCGATGGCGGCGGGGAGCTGTTTTTT
CASSLTPSGDGGGELFF
>TRBJ1-3|.|.|TRBV5-1
TGCGCCAGCAGCTCGACATCCACCTCTGGAAACACCATATATTTT
CASSSTSTSGNTIYF
>TRBJ2-4|TRBD1|many|TRBV10-3
TGTGCCATCAGTGGACAGGGAGAAAACATTCAGTACTTC
CAISGQGENIQYF
>TRBJ2-5|.|.|TRBV6-2/TRBV6-3
TGTGCCAGCGGCCCTAAAAGGAGCGAGCAGACCCAGTACTTC
CASGPKRSEQTQYF
>TRBJ2-1|.|.|TRBV7-3
TGTGCCAGTGCATTGAGGGACTCCAATGAGCAGTTCTTC
CASALRDSNEQFF
>TRBJ1-1|TRBD1|.|TRBV5-1
TGCGCCAGCCGGGGACAGGGAGATGCTGAAGCTTTCTTT
CASRGQGDAEAFF
>TRBJ2-1|.|many|TRBV11-2
TGTGCCAGCAGTTCGTCCGGATACAATGAGCAGTTCTTC
CASSSSGYNEQFF
>TRBJ2-2|TRBD1|.|TRBV14
TGTGCCAGCAGCCAAGCAGGGGGCGCGCACACCGGGGAGCTGTTTTTT
CASSQAGGAHTGELFF
>TRBJ1-2|.|.|TRBV30
TGTGCCTGGGCCCGTGGGCCCTATGGCTACACCTTC
CAWARGPYGYTF
>TRBJ2-5|TRBD1|.|TRBV29-1
TGCAGCGCCCGGCGGGACAGGGAGGTACAAGAGACCCAGTACTTC
CSARRDREVQETQYF
>TRBJ2-7|TRBD1|.|TRBV10-3
TGTGCCATGGGACAGGGGATTAGCTCCTACGAGCAGTACTTC
CAMGQGISSYEQYF
>TRBJ1-4|TRBD1|.|TRBV12-3/TRBV12-4
TGTGCCAGCAGGGACAGGGGGGAAAAACTGTTTTTT
CASRDRGEKLFF
>TRBJ1-4|.|.|TRBV5-1
TGCGCCAGCAGCTTGTATCTAGGGGTCCGTGAAAAACTGTTTTTT
CASSLYLGVREKLFF
>TRBJ2-5|.|.|TRBV4-1
TGCGCCAGCAGCCCAACGACTAGTCCCATGTACCAAGAGACCCAGTACTTC
CASSPTTSPMYQETQYF
>TRBJ2-5|.|few|TRBV6-5
TGTGCCAGCAGTTACCGTCTGCCTCAAGAGACCCAGTACTTC
CASSYRLPQETQYF
>TRBJ2-3|.|few|TRBV9
TGTGCCAGCAGCTCCCGGGACATCGGCACAGATACGCAGTATTTT
CASSSRDIGTDTQYF
>TRBJ2-1|.|.|TRBV12-3/TRBV12-4
TGTGCCAGCAGCAGCAAACAGGGTTTCGTCTACAATGAGCAGTTCTTC
CASSSKQGFVYNEQFF
>TRBJ1-1|TRBD1|.|TRBV4-2
TGTGCCAGCAGCCAAGCGGTTATTCCAGGACAGGGAAGGACTGAAGCTTTCTTT
CASSQAVIPGQGRTEAFF
>TRBJ2-1|.|.|TRBV7-3
TGTGCCAGCAGCTTTTCCCAGACGACCGAGCAGTTCTTC
CASSFSQTTEQFF
>TRBJ2-1|TRBD1|.|TRBV28
TGTGCCAGCAGTCCACGACAGGGGAAATCCTACAATGAGCAGTTCTTC
CASSPRQGKSYNEQFF
>TRBJ1-1|TRBD1|.|TRBV18
TGTGCCAGCTCACCAAGCCTGTATCGGGACAGTAATACAGAAGCTTTCTTT
CASSPSLYRDSNTEAFF
>TRBJ1-1|.|.|TRBV5-5
TGTGCCAGCAGCTTGTGGAATCAGGACACTGAAGCTTTCTTT
CASSLWNQDTEAFF
>TRBJ1-2|.|.|TRBV7-9
TGTGCCAGCAGCTTAGCGGGGACGACAAGTGGCTACACCTTC
CASSLAGTTSGYTF
>TRBJ2-1|TRBD1|.|TRBV6-1
TGTGCCAGCAGTGACACAGGGGGGCCCTACAATGAGCAGTTCTTC
CASSDTGGPYNEQFF
>TRBJ2-3|TRBD2|.|TRBV4-1
TGCGCCAGCAGCCAAACAGCGGGGCCGGGCACAGATACGCAGTATTTT
CASSQTAGPGTDTQYF
>TRBJ2-5|TRBD2|few|TRBV4-2
TGTGCCAGCAGCCGGACTAGCGGGGGGGAAGGCGAGACCCAGTACTTC
CASSRTSGGEGETQYF
>TRBJ1-2|.|.|TRBV30
TGTGCCTGGAGTCCCCAGGGACTGATCTATGGCTACACCTTC
CAWSPQGLIYGYTF
>TRBJ1-2|.|few|TRBV11-1
TGTGCCAGCAGCTATTCAGGGTTCTACACCTTC
CASSYSGFYTF
>TRBJ2-1|TRBD2|once|TRBV20-1
TGCAGTGCTAGAGCCCCCGGGGCACTAGCGGAAGTAATGGTCTACAATGAGCAGTTCTTC
CSARAPGALAEVMVYNEQFF
>TRBJ1-2|.|.|TRBV28
TGTGCCAGCAGTTCGGAACATTCTGGCTACACCTTC
CASSSEHSGYTF
>TRBJ1-2|.|.|TRBV10-3
TGTGCCATCAGTTCAGGGAACTATGGCTACACCTTC
CAISSGNYGYTF
>TRBJ1-6|.|few|TRBV7-2
TGTGCCAGCAGCTTAGAAGGGCAGGGCGATTCACCCCTCCACTTT
CASSLEGQGDSPLHF
>TRBJ2-1|.|.|TRBV5-1
TGCGCCAGCAGCTTGCCCAGGGTTGATGAGCAGTTCTTC
CASSLPRVDEQFF
>TRBJ2-1|.|many|TRBV28
TGTGCCAGCCGAGGCCGACAGGAGCAGTTCTTC
CASRGRQEQFF
>TRBJ2-5|.|many|TRBV12-3/TRBV12-4
TGTGCCAGCAGCCTGACTGGGGAGACCCAGTACTTC
CASSLTGETQYF
>TRBJ2-3|.|many|TRBV7-6
TGTGCCAGCAGCTTAAACGGATTCACAGATACGCAGTATTTT
CASSLNGFTDTQYF
>TRBJ2-5|TRBD1|.|TRBV12-3/TRBV12-4
TGTGCCAGCAGCCTCGGACAGGGGGCGAACATACAAGAGACCCAGTACTTC
CASSLGQGANIQETQYF